The 18 T cell receptor beta chains in this list originate from one sample, sequenced in a study of T cells in localized non-small cell lung cancer. Profiled with immunoSEQ multiplex PCR; TCRdb holds only in-frame clones, not every one. The data contain 58,000 or so clones, 90% of them singletons. The specimen comprised peripheral blood, sampled before any cancer treatment. These receptors all stem from a woman aged 35-75 years with stage I lung adenocarcinoma.

Concerning this clone itself: The final CDR3 position lacks the conserved phenylalanine or tryptophan, pointing to a likely read error. The chain combines TRBV7-9 with TRBJ1-2, with 7 positions matching TRBD1. The CDR3 is 15 amino acids. Germline-derived CDR1 and CDR2 are SEHNR and FQNEAQ (reference sequence). V lost 1 base, J lost 2 bases, and 4 bases stayed unmatched. The CDR3 protein is CASSLGGGLNYGYTL. In nucleotides, the CDR3 is TGTGCCAGCAGCTTAGGAGGGGGCCTCAACTATGGCTACACCCTC.

The chain recombines TRBV5-1 with TRBJ1-1; TRBD1 matches at 7 bases. The CDR3 length is 14 residues. Unmatched junction bases numbered 4, after V lost 4 bases and J lost 1 base. The V gene's germline CDR1 is SGHRS and CDR2 YFSETQ. The CDR3 DNA is TGCGCCAGCAGCGCTACAGGGGAGAACACTGAAGCTTTCTTT. This sequence encodes CASSATGENTEAFF.

The rearrangement joins TRBV7-2 to TRBJ2-2, with no clear D. Germline V gene lookup returns CDR1 SGHTA and CDR2 FQGNSA. This CDR3 has 15 amino acids. Deletions cut 0 bases from V and 3 bases from J, with 8 bases between. CDR3 sequence reads: CASSLAGPDTGELFF. The CDR3 DNA follows: TGTGCCAGCAGCTTAGCAGGGCCGGACACCGGGGAGCTGTTTTTT.

The chain uses TRBV7-3 and TRBJ2-1; 7 nucleotides line up with TRBD2. Germline V gene sequence: CDR1 SGHTA, CDR2 FQGTGA. V trimming: 5 bases; J trimming: 6 bases; junction bases outside the gene matches: 10. The CDR3 is 15 residues long. The CDR3 DNA reads as TGTGCCAGCAGCCCATGGGCGGGAGTGGGCAATGAGCAGTTCTTC. Encoded protein: CASSPWAGVGNEQFF.

This chain uses TRBV11-3 with TRBJ2-1, with 7 bases aligning to TRBD2. CDR1 is SGHNT, CDR2 YENEEA, per germline. The CDR3 consists of 14 residues. After removal of 1 base from V and 7 bases from J, the junction contained 4 bases not matched to a gene. CDR3 in DNA: TGTGCCAGCAGCTTAGGCGGGAGTCATAATGAGCAGTTCTTC. Protein sequence: CASSLGGSHNEQFF.

The genes are TRBV6-5 and TRBJ1-6; no clear D gene. Germline V CDR1 and CDR2: MNHEY, SVGAGI. Trimming stripped 2 bases from V and 9 bases from J, with 8 bases between. The CDR3 runs to 13 residues. CDR3 bases: TGTGCCAGCAGTTACAGGGAGGGTTCACCCCTCCACTTT. Translating it yields CASSYREGSPLHF.

The chain is built from TRBV7-2 and TRBJ1-5; 7 nucleotides line up with TRBD1. This CDR3 has 15 amino acids. The J segment lost 2 bases and the V segment lost 2 bases, leaving 3 bases of the junction unmatched. Looked up from germline, CDR1 is SGHTA and CDR2 is FQGNSA. The CDR3 DNA is TGTGCCAGCAGCTTAAACAGGGGACGCAATCAGCCCCAGCATTTT. Its protein is CASSLNRGRNQPQHF.

This clone was counted once. The chain recombines TRBV14 with TRBJ2-7; D is unresolved. V lost 6 bases, J lost 2 bases, and 11 bases lay in between. The CDR3 is 13 residues long. Germline CDR1 is SGHDN and CDR2 is FVKESK. CDR3 nucleotides: TGTGCCAGCAGTTATCAAGTTACCTACGAGCAGTACTTC. Its translation: CASSYQVTYEQYF.

This chain connects TRBV6-6 to TRBJ1-2, with 8 bases matching TRBD1. The CDR3 consists of 14 residues. V lost 6 bases to trimming and J lost 2 bases; unmatched junction nucleotides: 5. The germline gives CDR1 MNHNY, CDR2 SVGAGI (reference sequence). The CDR3 is CASSPGQGNYGYTF. CDR3 in DNA: TGTGCCAGCAGCCCCGGACAGGGAAACTATGGCTACACCTTC.

The J gene is TRBJ2-1, the V gene TRBV19; 10 bases map to TRBD2. The trim removed 7 bases at V and 1 base at J, leaving 10 bases unmatched. The CDR3 has 17 amino acids. From germline, CDR1 is LNHDA and CDR2 SQIVND (reference sequence). The chain's CDR3 is CASKLAGWAGSYNEQFF. The CDR3, as DNA: TGTGCCAGTAAACTAGCGGGGTGGGCGGGTTCCTACAATGAGCAGTTCTTC.

This clone appeared once. The chain couples TRBV5-4 to TRBJ2-3; TRBD2 might be the D (5 bases). Trimming shortened V by 4 bases and J by 1 base, and 16 bases separated the two germline ends. Germline-derived CDR1 and CDR2 are SGHNT and YYREEE (reference sequence). The length of the CDR3 is 16 residues. CDR3 DNA: TGTGCCAGCAGCCTGAAAGTGGGAGTCGGCACAGATACGCAGTATTTT. Translating it yields CASSLKVGVGTDTQYF.

The chain links TRBV18 to TRBJ2-1; unclear D gene. Trimming took off 6 bases at V and 6 bases at J, with 15 bases between the two ends. The CDR3 spans 14 residues. The germline V gene has CDR1 KGHSH and CDR2 LQKENI. The CDR3 sequence is CASSSSATSNEQFF. The CDR3 nucleotides read TGTGCCAGCTCCTCATCTGCCACCTCCAATGAGCAGTTCTTC. The full variable domain, in which reference TRBV18 and TRBJ2-1 provide the parts outside the CDR3, is NAGVMQNPRHLVRRRGQEARLRCSPMKGHSHVYWYRQLPEEGLKFMVYLQKENIIDESGMPKERFSAEFPKEGPSILRIQQVVRGDSAAYFCASSSSATSNEQFFGPGTRLTVL.

The J gene is TRBJ1-5, the V gene TRBV6-6, with TRBD1 identical over 9 bases. J was trimmed by 4 bases and V by 6 bases; bases with no gene match: 1. Germline assignment: CDR1 MNHNY and CDR2 SVGAGI (reference sequence). The CDR3 is made up of 13 amino acids. This chain's CDR3 is CASRDRGNQPQHF. The CDR3 nucleotides are TGTGCCAGCAGGGACAGGGGAAATCAGCCCCAGCATTTT.

The chain carries TRBV28 and TRBJ1-5; TRBD1 matches at 8 bases. V lost 3 bases and J lost 6; bases outside the gene matches: 7. The germline CDR1 and CDR2 sequences are MDHEN and SYDVKM. This CDR3 spans 15 amino acids. CDR3 nucleotide sequence: TGTGCCAGCAGTTTGGGGGTACAGGGGGGTCAGCCCCAGCATTTT. Translated, it gives CASSLGVQGGQPQHF.

By its share, this clone is medium-sized. This chain links TRBV7-9 with TRBJ1-1; 10 nucleotides match TRBD1. CDR1 and CDR2 (germline): SEHNR, FQNEAQ (reference sequence). The CDR3 runs to 15 residues. V was clipped by 5 bases and J by 4 bases; unmatched bases: 7. The CDR3 nucleotides read TGTGCCAGCAGCCACCGGGACAGGGGTGTCACTGAAGCTTTCTTT. Protein: CASSHRDRGVTEAFF.

The chain is built from TRBV14 and TRBJ2-1, with D hard to call. Germline-derived CDR1 and CDR2 are SGHDN and FVKESK. V was shortened by 0 bases and J by 8 bases, with 11 bases between the two germline ends. CDR3 length equals 14 residues. The chain's CDR3 is CASSQETVWDEQFF. CDR3 nucleotides: TGTGCCAGCAGCCAAGAGACCGTCTGGGATGAGCAGTTCTTC.

This CDR3 reads CASSSGPPMDSGANVLTF. In nucleotides, the CDR3 is TGTGCCAGCAGTTCCGGACCGCCGATGGATTCTGGGGCCAACGTCCTGACTTTC. The rearrangement uses TRBV28 and TRBJ2-6; D call uncertain. The germline V gene encodes CDR1 MDHEN and CDR2 SYDVKM. V was trimmed by 4 bases and J by 1 base, leaving 17 bases between them. This CDR3 comprises 18 residues.

On this clone: This sample includes further DNA sequences coding for the same CDR3. The chain combines TRBV9 with TRBJ2-3; D remains unclear. Trimming shortened V by 0 bases and J by 4 bases, and 3 bases separated the two germline ends. The CDR3 is made up of 12 amino acids. Germline CDR1 is SGDLS and CDR2 is YYNGEE. The CDR3: CASSVGPDTQYF. In nucleotides, the CDR3 is TGTGCCAGCAGCGTAGGTCCAGATACGCAGTATTTT.